Each of the 8 T cell receptor beta chains below was sequenced from the same sample in a study of shared clonotypes between healthy human individuals. Produced via immunoSEQ multiplex PCR; TCRdb's table is partial and in-frame only. The data contain 2 million to 3 million clones, 93% of them singletons. The sample taken for sequencing was naive CD4+ T cells from PBMCs. As to subset: CD45RA+ positively selected. These receptors all stem from a man aged 18 to 35 in good health. Some clones in this sample may be carry-over from other donors' samples.

On this clone: Other DNA sequences within the sample encode an identical CDR3. This chain uses TRBV5-1 with TRBJ1-1, with 7 bases aligning to TRBD1. J lost 1 base, V lost 3 bases, and 3 bases had no gene match. The CDR3 runs to 14 residues. Per the germline V gene, CDR1 is SGHRS and CDR2 is YFSETQ. The CDR3 bases are TGCGCCAGCAGCTCACAGGGGTCGAACACTGAAGCTTTCTTT. Protein: CASSSQGSNTEAFF.

The chain employs TRBV6-6 and TRBJ2-5; TRBD1 matches at 8 bases. The CDR3 runs to 16 residues. CDR1 is MNHNY and CDR2 is SVGAGI in the germline V gene (reference sequence). With V trimmed by 8 bases and J by 5 bases, 16 bases remained unmatched. The CDR3 nucleotides are TGTGCCAGCGGACAGGGAAGAAGCGGGCGCCTGGAGACCCAGTACTTC. Its translation is CASGQGRSGRLETQYF.

The CDR3 reads CASSVSTNSGNTIYF. DNA for the CDR3: TGTGCCAGCAGCGTATCTACCAACTCTGGAAACACCATATATTTT. The chain recombines TRBV9 with TRBJ1-3; D remains ambiguous. This CDR3 contains 15 residues. V lost 1 base and J 0 bases, leaving 8 bases between the germline ends. The germline V gene encodes CDR1 SGDLS and CDR2 YYNGEE.

The J gene is TRBJ2-1, the V gene TRBV4-2; no firm D call. Trimming shortened V by 0 bases and J by 5 bases, and 11 bases separated the two germline ends. The CDR3 is 15 residues long. Per the germline V gene, CDR1 is LGHNA and CDR2 is YNFKEQ. The CDR3 sequence is CASSQDHPGHNEQFF. In DNA form, the CDR3 reads TGTGCCAGCAGCCAAGATCACCCAGGTCACAATGAGCAGTTCTTC.

The chain employs TRBV15 and TRBJ2-1; perhaps TRBD2 as D (5 bases). The V gene's germline CDR1 is LNHNV and CDR2 YYDKDF (reference sequence). This CDR3 is built from 18 residues. V was clipped by 0 bases and J by 3 bases, with 18 bases between them. The CDR3 DNA reads as TGTGCCACCAGCAGAGATCCTGCCTTTTCGGGATTCTACAATGAGCAGTTCTTC. Amino acids: CATSRDPAFSGFYNEQFF.

This clone has a handful of counts. The genes are TRBV19 and TRBJ1-2; 7 nucleotides agree with TRBD1. The CDR3 runs to 16 residues. V trimming: 3 bases; J trimming: 4 bases; junction bases outside the gene matches: 11. CDR1 is LNHDA and CDR2 is SQIVND in the germline V gene (reference sequence). CDR3 amino acids: CASSILGQRVPYGYTF. The CDR3 nucleotides read TGTGCCAGTAGTATTTTGGGACAGCGAGTACCCTATGGCTACACCTTC.

This chain connects TRBV7-2 to TRBJ1-1, with D unclear. The CDR3 loop spans 13 amino acids. V was trimmed by 0 bases and J by 5 bases, leaving 7 bases between them. Germline V CDR1 and CDR2: SGHTA, FQGNSA. CDR3 amino acids: CASSLAGKTEAFF. For the CDR3, the DNA is TGTGCCAGCAGCTTAGCGGGGAAAACTGAAGCTTTCTTT.

The genes are TRBV30 and TRBJ1-5; no clear D gene. The CDR3 runs to 13 residues. The germline CDR1 and CDR2 sequences are GTSNPN and SVGIG (reference sequence). The V gene lost 5 bases and the J gene lost 4 bases, with 12 bases spanning the gap. For the CDR3, the DNA is TGTGCCTGGGCTGCGAGGTCAAATCAGCCCCAGCATTTT. Amino acids: CAWAARSNQPQHF.